This TCR beta chain comes out of a study of cytomegalovirus exposure and HLA in healthy donors. Regarding the study as a whole: TCR beta sequences reportedly predicted most subjects' HLA-A and HLA-B alleles accurately. Some V segments, TRBV6-2 and TRBV6-3 among them, were indistinguishable and were therefore excluded. Sequencing artifact likely explains a cluster of highly shared sequence variants.

Details on this clone: The antigen is undetermined.

Germline-derived CDR1 and CDR2 are MDHEN and SYDVKM. CDR3 size: 13 residues. Deletions cut 6 bases from V and 2 bases from J, with 10 bases between. A multiplex PCR was run with 60 Vbeta primers and 13 Jbeta primers. Only in-frame clones appear in the TCRdb table, and some are missing; sequencing was by immunoSEQ multiplex PCR. The table shows 150,000 to 200,000 clones, with around 79% occurring only once. This clonotype was sampled from a woman aged 40 to 49 in good health and CMV-seronegative. The sample consisted of PBMCs. The chain recombines TRBV28 with TRBJ1-1, with D perhaps matching TRBD1 (5 bases). CDR3 protein: CASSPTVNTEAFF. The CDR3 DNA reads TGTGCCAGCAGCCCGACAGTAAACACTGAAGCTTTCTTT. The entire variable domain, with the rest obtained from reference TRBV28 and TRBJ1-1, is as follows: DVKVTQSSRYLVKRTGEKVFLECVQDMDHENMFWYRQDPGLGLRLIYFSYDVKMKEKGDIPEGYSVSREKKERFSLILESASTNQTSMYLCASSPTVNTEAFFGQGTRLTVV.